Listed here are 27 T cell receptor beta chains from one sample, sequenced in a study of regulatory T cells in long-lasting Graves disease. Researchers made TCR beta libraries by using iRepertoire HTBI primers and running Arm-PCR on CDR3 regions. TCRdb called the multiplex PCR reads again in MiXCR, with one record for every CDR3 protein. This table has fewer than 650,000 distinct CDR3 sequences, approximately 15% appearing once. As for time point: newly diagnosed GD, antithyroid drugs for less than 3 months. With RNA extracted from PBMCs as input, the TCR library was made. The same sample was also studied in work on T cells in Graves' hyperthyroidism and ophthalmopathy.

This specimen consisted of peripheral blood mononuclear cells (PBMCs), obtained at new diagnosis, from a patient treated with antithyroid drugs. The source is a woman aged 30 to 39 with Graves disease.

This clonotype was recorded at least ten times. The J gene is TRBJ2-7, the V gene TRBV5-1, with 10 bases aligning to TRBD2. Trimming took 2 bases from V and 6 from J; bases not matched to a gene: 8. Germline V lookup: CDR1 SGHRS, CDR2 YFSETQ. This CDR3 has 15 amino acids. In nucleotides, the CDR3 is TGCGCCAGCAGCTTACCGCTAGCGGGAGTCCCCGAGCAGTACTTC. Translated, it gives CASSLPLAGVPEQYF.

Many counts were recorded for this clonotype. This chain joins TRBV27 and TRBJ2-7; no clear D. The V and J ends lost 3 bases and 2 bases respectively, with 11 bases between them. The germline CDR1 and CDR2 sequences are MNHEY and SMNVEV (reference sequence). This CDR3 has 14 amino acids. CDR3 DNA sequence: TGTGCCAGCAGTTTTGCAGGACCTACCTACGAGCAGTACTTC. As protein: CASSFAGPTYEQYF.

The sample holds one count of this clonotype. This chain links TRBV27 with TRBJ1-2, with 7 bases fitting TRBD1. The CDR3 consists of 16 residues. Per the germline V gene, CDR1 is MNHEY and CDR2 is SMNVEV (reference sequence). The V segment lost 2 bases and the J segment 8 bases; nucleotides outside the gene matches: 14. This chain's CDR3 is CASSLAPGGVLGGYTF. In nucleotides, the CDR3 is TGTGCCAGCAGTTTAGCGCCAGGGGGAGTTTTGGGCGGCTACACCTTC.

The chain joins TRBV19 to TRBJ2-5; maybe TRBD1 (5 bases). Trimming took off 3 bases at V and 2 bases at J, with 10 bases between the two ends. Germline assignment: CDR1 LNHDA and CDR2 SQIVND (reference sequence). The CDR3 runs to 14 residues. CDR3 region: CASSIGSGQETQYF. Written as DNA, the CDR3 is TGTGCCAGTAGTATTGGTTCAGGGCAAGAGACCCAGTACTTC.

A note on this clonotype: A read error is possible here, since a much larger clone lies one base away. The chain joins TRBV9 to TRBJ1-1; D unresolved. The germline CDR1 and CDR2 sequences are SGDLS and YYNGEE. This CDR3 spans 11 amino acids. V was trimmed by 1 base and J by 4 bases, leaving 2 bases between them. CDR3 amino acids: CASSVFTEAFF. CDR3 DNA: TGTGCCAGCAGCGTATTCACTGAAGCTTTCTTT.

This clonotype has at least ten counts. The V gene is TRBV20-1, the J gene TRBJ2-1, with 8 bases matching TRBD2. The CDR3 has 15 residues. Germline assignment: CDR1 DFQATT and CDR2 SNEGSKA (reference sequence). V lost 3 bases, J lost 1 base, and 5 bases stayed unmatched. For the CDR3, the DNA is TGCAGTGCTAGTGGGTCTAGCGGGTCCTACAATGAGCAGTTCTTC. This sequence encodes CSASGSSGSYNEQFF.

This clonotype was counted a few times. The V gene is TRBV3-1, the J gene TRBJ2-7; D uncertain. Germline CDR1 reads LGHDT; CDR2 reads YNNKEL (reference sequence). V was clipped by 0 bases and J by 3 bases, with 15 bases between them. The CDR3 is made up of 16 amino acids. The CDR3 region has the DNA TGTGCCAGCAGCCAAGAAGCTGGTCCGGGCAGCTACGAGCAGTACTTC. It translates to CASSQEAGPGSYEQYF.

This clonotype was observed at least ten times. J is TRBJ2-7 and V is TRBV28, with D possibly matching TRBD2 (6 bases). The CDR3 runs 14 residues. V was cut by 4 bases and J by 6 bases, with 16 bases left in between. CDR1 is MDHEN, CDR2 SYDVKM, per germline. The CDR3 reads CASSSAARRGEQYF. DNA of the CDR3: TGTGCCAGCAGTTCCGCGGCCAGGCGGGGCGAGCAGTACTTC.

The rearrangement uses TRBV10-3 and TRBJ2-2, with a tentative D call TRBD2 (5 bases). The CDR3 has 18 residues. V was trimmed by 7 bases and J by 2 bases, leaving 23 bases between them. Germline CDR1 ENHRY, CDR2 SYGVKD. The CDR3 sequence is CAIKGGRGSGINTGELFF. The CDR3 DNA reads as TGTGCCATCAAGGGCGGTCGGGGATCAGGAATAAACACCGGGGAGCTGTTTTTT.

This clonotype was counted many times. The rearrangement links TRBV20-1 to TRBJ2-1; 8 bases map to TRBD2. The CDR3 is 13 residues long. CDR1 DFQATT and CDR2 SNEGSKA come from the germline V gene (reference sequence). The V segment lost 4 bases and the J segment 6 bases; nucleotides outside the gene matches: 5. As DNA, the CDR3 is TGCAGTGCTATCCCGGGACTAGTCAATGAGCAGTTCTTC. Protein: CSAIPGLVNEQFF.

This clonotype has at least ten counts. J is TRBJ2-7 and V is TRBV10-3; 8 nucleotides agree with TRBD2. Losses at the gene ends were 6 bases for V and 3 bases for J; bases not matched to a gene: 7. This CDR3 spans 14 amino acids. The V gene's germline CDR1 is ENHRY and CDR2 SYGVKD. The DNA of the CDR3 is TGTGCCATCAGAGAAGCGGGGGTGGGCTACGAGCAGTACTTC. This gives the protein CAIREAGVGYEQYF.

This clonotype was seen at least ten times. This rearrangement joins TRBV7-9 to TRBJ2-7; no clear D gene. Germline loops: CDR1 SEHNR, CDR2 FQNEAQ (reference sequence). Trimming cost V 2 bases and J 6 bases, with 8 bases left between them. The CDR3 is made up of 12 amino acids. CDR3: CASSLSASEQYF. The CDR3 DNA reads as TGTGCCAGCAGCTTATCGGCCAGCGAGCAGTACTTC.

J is TRBJ2-7 and V is TRBV27; 14 positions match TRBD2. The CDR3 is 18 residues long. CDR1 and CDR2 (germline): MNHEY, SMNVEV (reference sequence). After removal of 8 bases from V and 3 bases from J, the junction contained 15 bases not matched to a gene. The CDR3 region is CASGIGLAGGSSHYEQYF. The DNA of the CDR3 is TGTGCCAGCGGGATTGGACTAGCGGGAGGATCTTCTCACTACGAGCAGTACTTC.

The chain recombines TRBV15 with TRBJ2-7; 7 positions agree with TRBD2. The V and J ends lost 1 base and 0 bases, in that order; junction bases with no gene match: 6. CDR3 size: 16 residues. The germline V gene encodes CDR1 LNHNV and CDR2 YYDKDF (reference sequence). The CDR3 coding sequence is TGTGCCACCAGCAGAGGCCCCCGGGACTACTCCTACGAGCAGTACTTC. This sequence encodes CATSRGPRDYSYEQYF.

This clonotype has ten or more counts. The V call is TRBV28, the J call TRBJ1-2; D remains ambiguous. V was trimmed by 5 bases and J by 6 bases, leaving 22 bases between them. The CDR3 contains 16 residues. Germline V CDR1 and CDR2: MDHEN, SYDVKM. CDR3 sequence reads: CASSKPTGYPGHGYTF. CDR3 in DNA: TGTGCCAGCAGTAAACCTACGGGTTACCCTGGGCATGGCTACACCTTC.

This clonotype was seen ten or more times. V is TRBV28 and J is TRBJ2-1; possible D gene TRBD2, 6 bases. Trimming took 6 bases from V and 6 from J, leaving 18 bases between them. Germline CDR1 and CDR2: MDHEN and SYDVKM. The CDR3 contains 15 residues. In DNA form, the CDR3 reads TGTGCCAGCAGCTTCACGCGTTCCGGGGGCAATGAGCAGTTCTTC. Its protein is CASSFTRSGGNEQFF.

The table lists this clonotype with a few counts. This chain connects TRBV28 to TRBJ1-4; D is perhaps TRBD1 (6 bases). Germline V CDR1 and CDR2: MDHEN, SYDVKM. Between the trimmed V and J ends, which lost 7 bases and 8 bases, there was a span of 17 bases. The CDR3 runs 14 residues. Here the CDR3 reads CASTPGGGEEKLFF. The CDR3 nucleotides read TGTGCCAGCACCCCGGGGGGGGGCGAAGAAAAACTGTTTTTT.

In this sample, this clonotype turned up a few times. The V call is TRBV7-2, the J call TRBJ2-2, with 9 bases matching TRBD2. The CDR3 has 18 amino acids. J gave up 6 bases and V 5 bases, and 16 bases lay outside the gene matches. CDR1 is SGHTA, CDR2 FQGNSA, per germline. The CDR3 bases are TGTGCCAGCAGCCACCCCCATGCCATCAGCGGGAGGTCCGGGGAGCTGTTTTTT. Its translation: CASSHPHAISGRSGELFF.

This rearrangement joins TRBV6-1 to TRBJ1-2; TRBD1 matches at 8 bases. V lost 6 bases and J lost 7; bases outside the gene matches: 7. Germline V gene lookup returns CDR1 MNHNS and CDR2 SASEGT. CDR3 length: 13 amino acids. The chain's CDR3 is CASRTRGRGGYTF. The CDR3 region has the DNA TGTGCCAGCAGAACCAGGGGGCGAGGTGGCTACACCTTC.

This clonotype was counted many times. The chain has TRBV7-9 and TRBJ2-5, with D perhaps matching TRBD2 (5 bases). Germline CDR1 SEHNR, CDR2 FQNEAQ (reference sequence). CDR3 length: 15 residues. Trimming removed 0 bases at V and 5 bases at J, with 13 bases between. As DNA, the CDR3 is TGTGCCAGCAGCTTAGCCCGGACTTCCGCTGAGACCCAGTACTTC. This gives the protein CASSLARTSAETQYF. Supplemented by reference TRBV7-9 and TRBJ2-5, the full variable domain reads DTGVSQNPRHKITKRGQNVTFRCDPISEHNRLYWYRQTLGQGPEFLTYFQNEAQLEKSRLLSDRFSAERPKGSFSTLEIQRTEQGDSAMYLCASSLARTSAETQYFGPGTRLLVL.

This clonotype was found many times. The CDR3 sequence is CASSVQINQPQHF. The CDR3 DNA reads TGTGCCAGTAGTGTGCAAATCAATCAGCCCCAGCATTTT. The chain recombines TRBV19 with TRBJ1-5; no clear D gene. Germline V gene lookup returns CDR1 LNHDA and CDR2 SQIVND (reference sequence). Trimming took 5 bases from V and 3 from J, leaving 8 bases between them. The CDR3 has 13 amino acids.

This clonotype was counted at least ten times. The chain uses TRBV6-2 or TRBV6-3 and TRBJ2-5; 13 positions agree with TRBD2. Germline CDR1 MNHEY, CDR2 SVGEGT. J was trimmed by 5 bases and V by 5 bases; bases with no gene match: 5. The CDR3 is 15 amino acids. The CDR3 sequence is CASSERTSGSETQYF. For the CDR3, the DNA is TGTGCCAGCAGTGAGAGGACTAGCGGGAGTGAGACCCAGTACTTC.

This clonotype has a count of ten or more. J is TRBJ1-1 and V is TRBV30, with D unclear. Trimming took off 4 bases at V and 6 bases at J, with 24 bases between the two ends. Germline assignment: CDR1 GTSNPN and CDR2 SVGIG (reference sequence). CDR3 length: 16 amino acids. This CDR3 is CAWTHGERLVIAEAFF. The CDR3 nucleotides read TGTGCCTGGACCCACGGAGAGCGATTAGTGATCGCTGAAGCTTTCTTT.

This clonotype has a handful of counts. The rearrangement links TRBV28 to TRBJ2-1; the D gene is possibly TRBD1 (5 bases). This CDR3 spans 14 amino acids. The germline V gene encodes CDR1 MDHEN and CDR2 SYDVKM. V lost 4 bases and J 8 bases, leaving 15 bases between the germline ends. The CDR3 is CASSWTPGRDEQFF. CDR3 DNA: TGTGCCAGCAGTTGGACCCCCGGCAGGGATGAGCAGTTCTTC.

The J gene is TRBJ2-5, the V gene TRBV4-1; TRBD1 or TRBD2 may be the D gene (5 bases each). This CDR3 comprises 17 residues. V lost 0 bases and J 5 bases, leaving 19 bases between the germline ends. Germline loops: CDR1 MGHRA, CDR2 YSYEKL. The CDR3 bases are TGCGCCAGCAGCCAAGAAAGAGGGACCGGTAGTTGGGAGACCCAGTACTTC. As protein: CASSQERGTGSWETQYF.

This clonotype has at least ten counts. The rearrangement joins TRBV25-1 to TRBJ1-1; no clear D gene. This CDR3 has 15 amino acids. The germline V gene encodes CDR1 MGHDK and CDR2 SYGVNS. V was clipped by 2 bases and J by 4 bases, with 14 bases between them. CDR3 sequence reads: CASSETAVGSTEAFF. In nucleotides, the CDR3 is TGTGCCAGCAGTGAAACTGCAGTAGGCAGCACTGAAGCTTTCTTT.

Many counts were recorded for this clonotype. The germline gene is not matched at one end of the junction; a read error may be the cause. The chain combines TRBV5-1 with TRBJ2-1; no clear D. The CDR3 spans 15 residues. CDR1 is SGHRS, CDR2 YFSETQ, per germline. CDR3 sequence: CASSLGLGSYNEQFF. DNA for the CDR3: TGTGCCAGCAGCTTGGGTCTAGGCTCCTACAATGAGCAGTTCTTC.